Shown below are 28 T cell receptor beta chains from a single sample sequenced in a study of Tregs in tolerant kidney transplant recipients. Clones were sequenced by immunoSEQ multiplex PCR, and TCRdb holds only the in-frame ones, with some missing. Of some 240,000 clones listed, 65% to 85% are singletons. Source material: CD4+ T cells from blood. The receptors were gathered from a human donor in good health.

The rearrangement joins TRBV11-1 to TRBJ2-3, with 11 nucleotides matching TRBD2. CDR1 and CDR2 (germline): SGHAT, FQDESV (reference sequence). The CDR3 runs 15 residues. The trim removed 3 bases at V and 9 bases at J, leaving 8 bases unmatched. CDR3 region: CASSFGLAGGRTQYF. CDR3 bases: TGTGCCAGCAGCTTCGGACTAGCGGGTGGCAGGACGCAGTATTTT. Full variable domain (rest looked up from reference TRBV11-1 and TRBJ2-3): EAEVAQSPRYKITEKSQAVAFWCDPISGHATLYWYRQILGQGPELLVQFQDESVVDDSQLPKDRFSAERLKGVDSTLKIQPAELGDSAMYLCASSFGLAGGRTQYFGPGTRLTVL.

In this sample, this clone turned up once. The rearrangement uses TRBV4-1 and TRBJ2-7, with 8 bases identical to TRBD2. J was trimmed by 0 bases and V by 0 bases; bases with no gene match: 1. Germline values: CDR1 MGHRA, CDR2 YSYEKL. The length of the CDR3 is 15 residues. The CDR3 region is CASSQDLAGSYEQYF. DNA of the CDR3: TGCGCCAGCAGCCAAGATCTAGCGGGCTCCTACGAGCAGTACTTC.

The chain uses TRBV10-1 and TRBJ1-2, with D perhaps TRBD1 (6 bases). Germline CDR1 WNHNN, CDR2 SYGVQD (reference sequence). Trimming cost V 6 bases and J 3 bases, with 11 bases left between them. CDR3 length equals 13 residues. The CDR3 region has the DNA TGCGCCAGCAGCCAGGGACAACACTATGGCTACACCTTC. Its protein is CASSQGQHYGYTF.

The chain combines TRBV29-1 with TRBJ2-7; 8 nucleotides agree with TRBD1. After removal of 2 bases from V and 6 bases from J, the junction contained 9 bases not matched to a gene. This CDR3 is built from 14 residues. CDR1 and CDR2 (germline): SQVTM, ANQGSEA. As DNA, the CDR3 is TGCAGCGTTGAACGACAGGGGATGTTGGGCGAGCAGTACTTC. It yields the protein CSVERQGMLGEQYF.

This clone showed up just once. This sequence joins TRBV6-5 and TRBJ2-7; D is perhaps TRBD2 (6 bases). CDR3 length equals 15 residues. Germline loops: CDR1 MNHEY, CDR2 SVGAGI. Trimming stripped 7 bases from V and 3 bases from J, with 19 bases between. The CDR3 is CASNAGPGNFYEQYF. CDR3 nucleotides: TGTGCCAGCAACGCGGGGCCGGGGAACTTCTACGAGCAGTACTTC.

The chain is built from TRBV19 and TRBJ2-6, with 7 positions matching TRBD1. J was trimmed by 0 bases and V by 0 bases; bases with no gene match: 14. Per the germline V gene, CDR1 is LNHDA and CDR2 is SQIVND (reference sequence). The CDR3 extends over 21 amino acids. The CDR3 DNA follows: TGTGCCAGTAGTATAGATGGATCTTGGACAGGACCTCTCTCTGGGGCCAACGTCCTGACTTTC. Its translation is CASSIDGSWTGPLSGANVLTF.

The J gene is TRBJ1-2, the V gene TRBV6-5; perhaps TRBD1 as D (6 bases). The germline CDR1 and CDR2 sequences are MNHEY and SVGAGI. The CDR3 covers 14 residues. With 8 bases removed from V and 6 bases from J, the gap between germline ends came to 19 bases. The chain's CDR3 is CASGFVGARDGYTF. The CDR3 DNA is TGTGCCAGCGGTTTCGTGGGGGCGAGGGATGGCTACACCTTC.

This clone was recorded only once. The rearrangement joins TRBV10-3 to TRBJ1-5; D not certain. V lost 0 bases and J 1 base, leaving 10 bases between the germline ends. This CDR3 is built from 16 residues. Germline assignment: CDR1 ENHRY and CDR2 SYGVKD. The CDR3: CAISESGKASNQPQHF. The CDR3 bases are TGTGCCATCAGTGAGTCGGGGAAGGCGAGCAATCAGCCCCAGCATTTT.

The chain couples TRBV4-1 to TRBJ1-4, with 10 bases that match TRBD1. With 3 bases clipped from V and 8 bases from J, the junction kept 6 bases outside the gene matches. The CDR3 length is 15 residues. The germline V gene encodes CDR1 MGHRA and CDR2 YSYEKL. The CDR3 coding sequence is TGCGCCAGCAGCCACCCCGGGACAGGGGAAGAAAAACTGTTTTTT. Protein sequence: CASSHPGTGEEKLFF.

The J gene is TRBJ2-3, the V gene TRBV4-2; D is perhaps TRBD1 (5 bases). V was clipped by 4 bases and J by 2 bases, with 16 bases between them. The germline CDR1 and CDR2 sequences are LGHNA and YNFKEQ. The CDR3 length is 16 residues. The CDR3 reads CASSPFLQVNTDTQYF. The CDR3 DNA reads TGTGCCAGCAGCCCGTTCTTACAGGTCAACACAGATACGCAGTATTTT.

V usage is TRBV6-5 and J usage is TRBJ1-1; a weak D match, TRBD1 (5 bases). Trimming left V 2 bases short and J 1 base short, with 11 bases between. CDR3 size: 15 residues. Germline CDR1 MNHEY, CDR2 SVGAGI. CDR3 sequence: CASSYGGGRNTEAFF. In DNA form, the CDR3 reads TGTGCCAGCAGTTACGGGGGGGGAAGGAACACTGAAGCTTTCTTT.

The chain couples TRBV5-5 to TRBJ2-2; D remains ambiguous. The ends were cut back, 0 bases at V and 0 bases at J, with 6 bases in the middle. This CDR3 is built from 15 residues. Germline V gene data show CDR1 as SGHKS and CDR2 as YYEKEE (reference sequence). CDR3 amino acids: CASSLVQANTGELFF. CDR3 nucleotides: TGTGCCAGCAGCTTGGTTCAGGCGAACACCGGGGAGCTGTTTTTT.

The chain joins TRBV7-2 to TRBJ2-1; D call uncertain. The CDR3 is made up of 13 amino acids. The ends were cut back, 4 bases at V and 3 bases at J, with 7 bases in the middle. Germline assignment: CDR1 SGHTA and CDR2 FQGNSA. The DNA of the CDR3 is TGTGCCAGCAGCTCCAGACTCTACAATGAGCAGTTCTTC. Its protein product is CASSSRLYNEQFF.

This clone appeared once. This rearrangement joins TRBV6-5 to TRBJ1-2; D uncertain. V was pared by 2 bases and J by 7 bases, with 11 bases between. The CDR3 consists of 13 residues. Germline loops: CDR1 MNHEY, CDR2 SVGAGI. The CDR3 nucleotides read TGTGCCAGCAGTTACGAAGGGTTATTTGGCTACACCTTC. Translating gives CASSYEGLFGYTF.

The rearrangement joins TRBV6-1 to TRBJ2-7; TRBD2 is a possible D gene (5 bases). Trimming shortened V by 7 bases and J by 3 bases, and 19 bases separated the two germline ends. The germline gives CDR1 MNHNS, CDR2 SASEGT. This CDR3 is 15 amino acids long. The CDR3 nucleotides read TGTGCCAGCACTCTGGGCCATCTGGGGAGCTACGAGCAGTACTTC. It encodes CASTLGHLGSYEQYF.

In the case of this clone: At the DNA level, this CDR3 is encoded by other sequences in the same sample as well. This chain joins TRBV5-1 and TRBJ2-1; D remains unclear. The germline V and J ends were trimmed by 4 bases and 5 bases, with 4 bases remaining between them. CDR3 length: 11 residues. Germline assignment: CDR1 SGHRS and CDR2 YFSETQ. The CDR3, as DNA: TGCGCCAGCAGCCTAAACAATGAGCAGTTCTTC. It translates to CASSLNNEQFF.

The CDR3 region has the DNA TGTGCCAGTAGTATCTCCCACGGGGAGACCTACGAGCAGTACTTC. This codes for CASSISHGETYEQYF. The V and J genes are TRBV19 and TRBJ2-7; TRBD2 might be the D (5 bases). Germline loops: CDR1 LNHDA, CDR2 SQIVND (reference sequence). V shed 3 bases and J shed 2 bases, with 14 bases lying between them. The CDR3 runs 15 residues.

Regarding this clone: The sample has other DNA sequences that encode this CDR3 too. The chain combines TRBV7-9 with TRBJ1-1; D unclear. The V end lost 5 bases, the J end lost 1 base, and 5 bases lay between the germline ends. The CDR3 consists of 12 residues. Germline values: CDR1 SEHNR, CDR2 FQNEAQ (reference sequence). CDR3 amino acids: CASSRQNTEAFF. The CDR3 nucleotides read TGTGCCAGCAGCCGACAGAACACTGAAGCTTTCTTT.

The gene calls are TRBV6-6 and TRBJ2-7; 9 positions match TRBD2. Losses at the gene ends were 6 bases for V and 7 bases for J; bases not matched to a gene: 13. The CDR3 sequence is 15 residues long. In germline, CDR1 is MNHNY, CDR2 SVGAGI (reference sequence). Here the CDR3 reads CASSWGAGGPGEQYF. The CDR3, as DNA: TGTGCCAGCAGCTGGGGCGCGGGAGGGCCGGGAGAGCAGTACTTC.

The sample holds a few counts of this clone. The V gene is TRBV4-2, the J gene TRBJ1-5; D remains unclear. Germline loops: CDR1 LGHNA, CDR2 YNFKEQ. This CDR3 contains 13 residues. Trimming took 0 bases from V and 7 from J, leaving 7 bases between them. CDR3 in amino acids: CASSQDLLQPQHF. The CDR3 DNA follows: TGTGCCAGCAGCCAAGATCTCTTGCAGCCCCAGCATTTT.

This clone was observed a handful of times. J is TRBJ2-7 and V is TRBV6-4; D uncertain. Looked up from germline, CDR1 is MRHNA and CDR2 is SNTAGT. Trimming shortened V by 4 bases and J by 2 bases, and 9 bases separated the two germline ends. The CDR3 covers 13 residues. In nucleotides, the CDR3 is TGTGCCAGCAGTGCCCAACCCACCTACGAGCAGTACTTC. Translation: CASSAQPTYEQYF.

The CDR3 is CASTPHKGRDQPQHF. Here the CDR3 DNA reads TGTGCCAGCACCCCTCATAAGGGAAGGGATCAGCCCCAGCATTTT. V and J are TRBV6-5 and TRBJ1-5; D call uncertain. The CDR3 has 15 amino acids. The germline V and J ends were trimmed by 7 bases and 5 bases, with 18 bases remaining between them. Germline V CDR1 and CDR2: MNHEY, SVGAGI.

V and J are TRBV30 and TRBJ1-1, with D unresolved. The V end was cut by 3 bases, the J end by 2 bases, with 10 bases between. Germline CDR1 GTSNPN, CDR2 SVGIG (reference sequence). The CDR3 is made up of 13 amino acids. Written as DNA, the CDR3 is TGTGCCTGGAGGTTGGCCTCTAACACTGAAGCTTTCTTT. It yields the protein CAWRLASNTEAFF.

This chain connects TRBV18 to TRBJ1-1; TRBD1 aligns across 9 bases. The CDR3 spans 16 residues. In germline, CDR1 is KGHSH, CDR2 LQKENI. Germline trimming cut 0 bases from V and 6 bases from J; bases unmatched to any gene: 8. CDR3 sequence: CASSPPTGGREAEAFF. The CDR3 DNA sequence: TGTGCCAGCTCACCACCGACAGGGGGGAGAGAGGCTGAAGCTTTCTTT.

The V call is TRBV19, the J call TRBJ2-1; D possibly corresponds to TRBD2 (7 bases). There are 16 residues in the CDR3. With 5 bases removed from V and 6 bases from J, the gap between germline ends came to 20 bases. Germline CDR1 is LNHDA and CDR2 is SQIVND (reference sequence). CDR3 sequence (DNA): TGTGCCAGTAGTCCCACGACGGGGGGCAGGGGCAATGAGCAGTTCTTC. Translated: CASSPTTGGRGNEQFF.

The genes are TRBV4-1 and TRBJ2-3; D not certain. CDR1 MGHRA and CDR2 YSYEKL come from the germline V gene. This CDR3 is 13 amino acids long. The V end was cut by 3 bases, the J end by 6 bases, with 10 bases between. Here the CDR3 reads CASSQPLGDTQYF. CDR3 nucleotides: TGCGCCAGCAGCCAGCCTTTGGGCGATACGCAGTATTTT.

This chain joins TRBV6-6 and TRBJ2-7; 10 bases agree with TRBD1. Trimming took 6 bases from V and 2 from J; bases not matched to a gene: 4. The CDR3 is 14 amino acids. CDR1 MNHNY and CDR2 SVGAGI come from the germline V gene (reference sequence). Here the CDR3 DNA reads TGTGCCAGCAGCTCCGACAGGGGGCCCTACGAGCAGTACTTC. This gives the protein CASSSDRGPYEQYF.

This rearrangement joins TRBV5-5 to TRBJ1-5; no reliable D call. Looked up from germline, CDR1 is SGHKS and CDR2 is YYEKEE (reference sequence). The V end was cut by 3 bases, the J end by 3 bases, with 1 base between. The CDR3 sequence is 11 residues long. The CDR3 region is CASSSNQPQHF. The CDR3 coding sequence is TGTGCCAGCAGCTCCAATCAGCCCCAGCATTTT. Full variable domain (rest looked up from reference TRBV5-5 and TRBJ1-5): DAGVTQSPTHLIKTRGQQVTLRCSPISGHKSVSWYQQVLGQGPQFIFQYYEKEERGRGNFPDRFSARQFPNYSSELNVNALLLGDSALYLCASSSNQPQHFGDGTRLSIL.